This T cell receptor (beta chain) was documented in a study of Ad26.COV2.S vaccination and SARS-CoV-2 variants. Findings of the study overall: The TCR-based breadth and depth measures might underestimate overall T cell responses. While placebo recipients had lower spike-specific TCR breadth, vaccine recipients had more. Vaccine and placebo groups showed comparable non-spike TCR breadth. Vaccinees reportedly had broad spike-specific CD8+ and CD4+ T cell responses.

Regarding this clone: Its antigen is not known.

This table comes from immunoSEQ multiplex PCR, and its TCRdb copy is limited to in-frame clones, with some not included. Of roughly 140,000 clones listed, approximately 90% are singletons. This sample comprised peripheral blood, obtained after recovery from COVID-19. The TCR sequence derives from a human donor who had recovered from COVID-19.

The CDR3 loop is CASSEKGPTGWYGYTF. CDR3 sequence (DNA): TGTGCCAGCAGTGAAAAAGGTCCGACAGGGTGGTATGGCTACACCTTC. The gene calls are TRBV6-1 and TRBJ1-2, with TRBD1 matching over 7 bases. V lost 2 bases and J lost 5; bases outside the gene matches: 11. The V gene's germline CDR1 is MNHNS and CDR2 SASEGT. The CDR3 has 16 amino acids.